The clone carrying this T cell receptor (beta chain) was counted once. Antigen unknown. This CDR3 comprises 13 residues. Germline assignment: CDR1 SQVTM and CDR2 ANQGSEA. V lost 5 bases and J 0 bases, leaving 11 bases between the germline ends. Patients having uncontrolled infection, another autoimmune disease, pregnancy or lactation were not included. This sample is part of a study of T cells in Graves' hyperthyroidism and ophthalmopathy. Findings of the study overall: Progression to ophthalmopathy was predicted a median of 6.5 months early.

RNA transcripts provided the source from which TCR beta CDR3 regions were amplified. TCR CDR3 regions were first amplified by RT-PCR with HTBI primers. TCRdb used MiXCR to reprocess the multiplex PCR reads, holding one entry per CDR3 protein. The sample yields under 300,000 distinct CDR3 sequences, roughly 20% seen once. This TCR came from a man aged 25-40 years with Graves' ophthalmopathy. The specimen sequenced was blood. The rearrangement joins TRBV29-1 to TRBJ2-7; no clear D. This chain's CDR3 is CSVRRPSSYEQYF. CDR3 bases: TGCAGCGTTCGACGGCCGAGCTCCTACGAGCAGTACTTC.